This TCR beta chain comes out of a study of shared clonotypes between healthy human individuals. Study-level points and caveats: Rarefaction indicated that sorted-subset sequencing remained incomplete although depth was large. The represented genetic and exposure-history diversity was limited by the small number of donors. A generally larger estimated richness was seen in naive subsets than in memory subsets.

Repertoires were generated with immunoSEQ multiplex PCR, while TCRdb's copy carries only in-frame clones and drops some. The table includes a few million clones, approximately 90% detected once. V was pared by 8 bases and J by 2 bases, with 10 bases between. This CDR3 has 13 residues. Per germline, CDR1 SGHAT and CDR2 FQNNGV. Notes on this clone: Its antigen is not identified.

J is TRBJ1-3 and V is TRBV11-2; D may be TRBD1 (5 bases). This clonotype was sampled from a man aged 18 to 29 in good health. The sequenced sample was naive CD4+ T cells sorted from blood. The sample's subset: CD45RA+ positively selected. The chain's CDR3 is CASAGLTGNTIYF. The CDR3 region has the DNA TGTGCCAGCGCGGGGCTAACTGGAAACACCATATATTTT.